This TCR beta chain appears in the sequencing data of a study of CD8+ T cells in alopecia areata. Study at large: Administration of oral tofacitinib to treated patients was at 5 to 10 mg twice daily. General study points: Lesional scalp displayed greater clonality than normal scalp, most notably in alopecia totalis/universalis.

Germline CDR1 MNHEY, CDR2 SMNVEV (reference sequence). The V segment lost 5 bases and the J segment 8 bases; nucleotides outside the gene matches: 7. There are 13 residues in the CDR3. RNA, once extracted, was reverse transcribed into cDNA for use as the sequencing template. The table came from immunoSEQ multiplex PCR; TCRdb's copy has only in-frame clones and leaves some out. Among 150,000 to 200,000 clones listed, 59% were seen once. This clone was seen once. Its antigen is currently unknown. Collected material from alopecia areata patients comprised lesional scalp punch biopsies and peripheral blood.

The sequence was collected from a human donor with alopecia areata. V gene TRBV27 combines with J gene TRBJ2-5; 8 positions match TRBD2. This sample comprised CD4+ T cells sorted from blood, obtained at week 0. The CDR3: CASSPTSDLTQYF. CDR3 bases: TGTGCCAGCAGTCCGACTAGCGACCTCACCCAGTACTTC.